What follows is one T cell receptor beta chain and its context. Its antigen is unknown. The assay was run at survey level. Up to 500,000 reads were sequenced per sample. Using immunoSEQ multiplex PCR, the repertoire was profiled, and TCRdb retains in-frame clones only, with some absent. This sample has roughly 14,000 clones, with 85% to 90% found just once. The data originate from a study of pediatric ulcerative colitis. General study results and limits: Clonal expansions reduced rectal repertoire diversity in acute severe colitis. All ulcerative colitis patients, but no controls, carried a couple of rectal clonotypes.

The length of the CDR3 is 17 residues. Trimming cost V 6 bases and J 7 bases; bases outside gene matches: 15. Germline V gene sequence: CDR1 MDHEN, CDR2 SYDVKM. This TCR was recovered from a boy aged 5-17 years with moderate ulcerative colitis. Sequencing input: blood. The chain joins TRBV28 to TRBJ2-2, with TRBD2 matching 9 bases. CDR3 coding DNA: TGTGCCAGCAGGACCTCGTGGGGGCGGGAGGGAATCGGGGAGCTGTTTTTT. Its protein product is CASRTSWGREGIGELFF.